This T cell receptor (beta chain) was retrieved from a study of a mutant IDH1 vaccine in newly diagnosed glioma. Background on the study: Earlier treatment was radiotherapy, temozolomide, or both, with most getting both.

This clone has only a few counts. Repertoires were generated with immunoSEQ multiplex PCR, while TCRdb's copy carries only in-frame clones and drops some. This table has approximately 88,000 clones, about four fifths appearing once. V gave up 1 base and J gave up 0 bases, with 12 bases separating them. Germline lookup yields CDR1 SGHAT and CDR2 FQNNGV. The CDR3 has 16 amino acids. The time point denotes: baseline, week 1 (first vaccination visit). Treatment noted: pre-vaccination baseline after standard-of-care therapy. The rearrangement links TRBV11-2 to TRBJ1-1; TRBD1 might be the D (5 bases). The receptor's source is a man in his forties with glioma. The sequencing here drew on PBMCs, taken from a glioma patient treated with radiotherapy, temozolomide or both. CDR3: CASSLGNRIMNTEAFF. The CDR3 nucleotides read TGTGCCAGCAGCTTAGGGAACAGGATTATGAACACTGAAGCTTTCTTT.